Listed here are 13 T cell receptor beta chains from one sample, sequenced in a study of T cell responses to AZD1222 COVID-19 vaccine. Assay: immunoSEQ multiplex PCR; the TCRdb copy retains only in-frame clones and omits some. This table holds 170,000 or so clones, around 90% found once. This specimen consisted of peripheral blood, obtained on day 0 of AZD1222 vaccination. These receptors were obtained from an adult in good health.

This chain joins TRBV28 and TRBJ1-1; unclear D gene. The CDR3 has 11 residues. V lost 5 bases to trimming and J lost 11 bases, with 12 bases between them. The V gene's germline CDR1 is MDHEN and CDR2 SYDVKM. CDR3 coding DNA: TGTGCCAGCAGTCGTGGCCCTGGGGCTTTCTTT. Protein product: CASSRGPGAFF.

This clone was detected only once. CDR3 residues: CASSLHPSGINQPQHF. CDR3 bases: TGTGCCAGCAGTTTACACCCTTCCGGGATCAATCAGCCCCAGCATTTT. The gene calls are TRBV28 and TRBJ1-5; unclear D gene. Deletions cut 2 bases from V and 3 bases from J, with 14 bases between. Per the germline V gene, CDR1 is MDHEN and CDR2 is SYDVKM. CDR3 length: 16 residues.

Remarks on this clone: Additional DNA sequences in this sample encode the identical CDR3. The J gene is TRBJ1-1, the V gene TRBV6-5, with a tentative D call TRBD1 (6 bases). Germline V gene sequence: CDR1 MNHEY, CDR2 SVGAGI. This CDR3 is built from 14 residues. V dropped 9 bases and J dropped 0 bases, with 14 bases sitting between them. The CDR3 spells CASSRQAMNTEAFF. The DNA of the CDR3 is TGTGCCAGTAGTCGACAGGCCATGAACACTGAAGCTTTCTTT.

The V gene is TRBV2, the J gene TRBJ2-2, with a possible D match to TRBD1 (5 bases). This CDR3 spans 15 amino acids. V was cut by 6 bases and J by 0 bases, with 11 bases left in between. Germline CDR1 is SNHLY and CDR2 is FYNNEI. CDR3 sequence: CASRTDKSNTGELFF. CDR3 DNA: TGTGCCAGCAGAACGGACAAATCGAACACCGGGGAGCTGTTTTTT.

This clone was seen just once. V usage is TRBV27 and J usage is TRBJ1-1; 7 bases are shared with TRBD1. Germline trimming cut 4 bases from V and 5 bases from J; bases unmatched to any gene: 7. Germline V lookup: CDR1 MNHEY, CDR2 SMNVEV (reference sequence). The CDR3 contains 14 residues. DNA for the CDR3: TGTGCCAGCAGTTCTCTCATACAGGGGACTGAAGCTTTCTTT. Encoded protein: CASSSLIQGTEAFF.

The chain has TRBV30 and TRBJ2-7, with unresolved D. Germline V CDR1 and CDR2: GTSNPN, SVGIG (reference sequence). The CDR3 extends over 12 amino acids. Trimming took 3 bases from V and 3 from J, leaving 9 bases between them. The CDR3 reads CAWSPWGYEQYF. The CDR3 DNA follows: TGTGCCTGGAGCCCATGGGGCTACGAGCAGTACTTC.

The V and J genes are TRBV6-5 and TRBJ2-5; no clear D gene. V gave up 7 bases and J gave up 2 bases, with 11 bases separating them. This CDR3 spans 13 amino acids. Per the germline V gene, CDR1 is MNHEY and CDR2 is SVGAGI. CDR3 sequence reads: CASTTAAQETQYF. The DNA for the CDR3 is TGTGCCAGCACTACGGCCGCACAAGAGACCCAGTACTTC.

The chain recombines TRBV28 with TRBJ2-2, with TRBD2 as a possible D gene (7 bases). The CDR3 totals 16 residues. CDR1 is MDHEN, CDR2 SYDVKM, per germline. The V gene lost 6 bases and the J gene lost 1 base, with 15 bases spanning the gap. This CDR3 is CASRPWGGRNTGELFF. In DNA, the CDR3 is TGTGCCAGCAGACCGTGGGGGGGCCGGAACACCGGGGAGCTGTTTTTT.

This clone is a singleton in its sample. V gene TRBV11-1 combines with J gene TRBJ2-7; D unresolved. Germline-derived CDR1 and CDR2 are SGHAT and FQDESV (reference sequence). This CDR3 is built from 14 residues. Trimming shortened V by 5 bases and J by 0 bases, and 11 bases separated the two germline ends. CDR3 in DNA: TGTGCCAGCAGCCTAGACATGAGCTCCTACGAGCAGTACTTC. This gives the protein CASSLDMSSYEQYF.

V usage is TRBV6-6 and J usage is TRBJ1-2, with unresolved D. The CDR3 extends over 14 amino acids. In germline, CDR1 is MNHNY, CDR2 SVGAGI (reference sequence). The V end was cut by 10 bases, the J end by 6 bases, with 21 bases between. CDR3 nucleotides: TGTGCCACCGATGGGATGGAGGGCGCGAATGGCTACACCTTC. Protein: CATDGMEGANGYTF.

The rearrangement joins TRBV27 to TRBJ2-3, with TRBD2 matching 10 bases. Germline V CDR1 and CDR2: MNHEY, SMNVEV (reference sequence). V lost 6 bases and J lost 1; bases outside the gene matches: 10. The CDR3 length is 17 residues. The CDR3 loop is CASRLTWGTSGTDTQYF. As DNA, the CDR3 is TGTGCCAGCAGGCTCACTTGGGGGACTAGCGGCACAGATACGCAGTATTTT.

The chain has TRBV4-1 and TRBJ2-2, with D tentatively TRBD1 or TRBD2 (5 bases each). CDR1 is MGHRA and CDR2 is YSYEKL in the germline V gene. V was pared by 0 bases and J by 7 bases, with 12 bases between. CDR3 length equals 15 residues. CDR3 region: CASSQDTGAGGELFF. The CDR3 DNA is TGCGCCAGCAGCCAAGATACCGGGGCCGGCGGGGAGCTGTTTTTT.

This rearrangement joins TRBV2 to TRBJ1-5; D may be TRBD1 (6 bases). The CDR3 length is 15 residues. The V end lost 6 bases, the J end lost 10 bases, and 22 bases lay between the germline ends. Germline V gene lookup returns CDR1 SNHLY and CDR2 FYNNEI. The CDR3 DNA reads TGTGCCAGCAGGGCCACAGGGTCGGTAGGGGAACCCCAGCATTTT. Its translation is CASRATGSVGEPQHF.